This passage covers 17 T cell receptor beta chains from one sample sequenced in a study of cytomegalovirus exposure and HLA in healthy donors. The PCR made use of 60 Vbeta and 13 Jbeta primers. Libraries were prepared by immunoSEQ multiplex PCR; TCRdb keeps only in-frame clonotypes and omits some of them. Altogether over 100,000 clones are present, 70% to 90% being singletons, with the ten largest covering around 2.6%. Sequenced material: PBMCs. Receptors were obtained from a man in his forties in good health and CMV-seronegative.

This clone was observed a few times. The rearrangement joins TRBV7-3 to TRBJ2-2; 10 nucleotides align to TRBD2. Germline V gene data show CDR1 as SGHTA and CDR2 as FQGTGA. CDR3 length: 15 residues. With V trimmed by 5 bases and J by 7 bases, 7 bases remained unmatched. The CDR3 DNA is TGTGCCAGCAGCCCCAGCGGGGGGGCCGGCGGGGAGCTGTTTTTT. Its protein is CASSPSGGAGGELFF.

This clone showed up just once. The genes are TRBV19 and TRBJ2-5; D is ambiguous. The DNA end is more similar to TRBJ2-7, so the J call may be wrong. Germline V gives CDR1 LNHDA, CDR2 SQIVND (reference sequence). The CDR3 totals 13 residues. For the CDR3, the DNA is TGTGCCAGTAGGAAGAATCTGGGCTACGAGCAGTACTTC. It is translated as CASRKNLGYEQYF.

The gene calls are TRBV6-5 and TRBJ2-5, with D hard to call. The length of the CDR3 is 16 residues. The germline V and J ends were trimmed by 2 bases and 5 bases, with 18 bases remaining between them. Germline values: CDR1 MNHEY, CDR2 SVGAGI. Here the CDR3 reads CASSYQGQRRVETQYF. CDR3 DNA: TGTGCCAGCAGTTACCAAGGCCAGCGAAGAGTGGAGACCCAGTACTTC.

The chain carries TRBV6-1 and TRBJ2-7; no definite D call. The germline V gene encodes CDR1 MNHNS and CDR2 SASEGT. Trimming took 5 bases from V and 7 from J, leaving 18 bases between them. This CDR3 region has 14 residues. CDR3 protein: CASSLHPGLQEQYF. The DNA of the CDR3 is TGTGCCAGCAGTCTCCACCCAGGCCTACAAGAGCAGTACTTC.

This chain links TRBV11-2 with TRBJ1-2; 9 bases line up with TRBD1. This CDR3 comprises 13 residues. V shed 4 bases and J 8 bases; nucleotides not matched to a gene: 5. CDR1 SGHAT and CDR2 FQNNGV come from the germline V gene. In DNA form, the CDR3 reads TGTGCCAGCAGCTCGGGACAGGGATACGGCTACACCTTC. It specifies CASSSGQGYGYTF.

With respect to this clone: This sample includes further DNA sequences coding for the same CDR3. The chain combines TRBV15 with TRBJ1-1; TRBD1 matches at 8 bases. V was clipped by 3 bases and J by 1 base; unmatched bases: 4. The germline CDR1 and CDR2 sequences are LNHNV and YYDKDF (reference sequence). The CDR3 is made up of 15 amino acids. The CDR3, as DNA: TGTGCCACCAGCAGGGGCGGGACAGGGAACACTGAAGCTTTCTTT. It translates to CATSRGGTGNTEAFF.

The chain combines TRBV9 with TRBJ2-2, with 8 bases matching TRBD2. Germline V gene lookup returns CDR1 SGDLS and CDR2 YYNGEE. The CDR3 is made up of 16 amino acids. With V trimmed by 8 bases and J by 0 bases, 9 bases remained unmatched. The CDR3 DNA reads as TGTGCCAGTAGAGCGGGGGAACAATCGAACACCGGGGAGCTGTTTTTT. As protein: CASRAGEQSNTGELFF.

This sequence joins TRBV27 and TRBJ2-5, with 7 bases that match TRBD1. Germline V gene sequence: CDR1 MNHEY, CDR2 SMNVEV (reference sequence). This CDR3 is built from 13 residues. Losses at the gene ends were 5 bases for V and 5 bases for J; bases not matched to a gene: 5. CDR3 bases: TGTGCCAGCAGTCGGACAGGATGGGAGACCCAGTACTTC. It is translated as CASSRTGWETQYF.

DNA of the CDR3: TGTGCCAGCAGTCCGATGGGACAGGGGACTCGAAGGGAGCAGTACTTC. Amino acids: CASSPMGQGTRREQYF. The rearrangement uses TRBV27 and TRBJ2-7, with TRBD1 matching 10 bases. Germline V CDR1 and CDR2: MNHEY, SMNVEV (reference sequence). This CDR3 has 16 residues. The J segment lost 7 bases and the V segment lost 5 bases, leaving 14 bases of the junction unmatched.

The chain is built from TRBV5-8 and TRBJ2-7; no clear D. This CDR3 spans 13 amino acids. The germline V gene has CDR1 SGHTS and CDR2 YDEGEE. V was clipped by 2 bases and J by 2 bases, with 8 bases between them. Written as DNA, the CDR3 is TGTGCCAGCAGCTTCCCGGGTACCTACGAGCAGTACTTC. This sequence encodes CASSFPGTYEQYF. The full variable domain, in which reference TRBV5-8 and TRBJ2-7 provide the parts outside the CDR3, is EAGVTQSPTHLIKTRGQQATLRCSPISGHTSVYWYQQALGLGLQFLLWYDEGEERNRGNFPPRFSGRQFPNYSSELNVNALELEDSALYLCASSFPGTYEQYFGPGTRLTVT.

The chain combines TRBV2 with TRBJ2-2; perhaps TRBD1 as D (5 bases). Germline CDR1 reads SNHLY; CDR2 reads FYNNEI. The CDR3 runs to 15 residues. Trimming stripped 4 bases from V and 4 bases from J, with 13 bases between. The CDR3 nucleotides are TGTGCCAGCAGTGCTCTGTCAGGGATCACCGGGGAGCTGTTTTTT. Protein sequence: CASSALSGITGELFF.

The chain employs TRBV4-1 and TRBJ1-6, with D tentatively TRBD1 (5 bases). The V end lost 3 bases, the J end lost 8 bases, and 14 bases lay between the germline ends. The CDR3 is 15 residues long. CDR1 is MGHRA, CDR2 YSYEKL, per germline. This CDR3 reads CASSQGGRGDSPLHF. DNA for the CDR3: TGCGCCAGCAGCCAGGGAGGAAGGGGTGATTCACCCCTCCACTTT.

This chain connects TRBV27 to TRBJ1-5; the D is unclear. The CDR3 has 15 residues. V lost 5 bases and J lost 0, with 11 bases in between. CDR1 is MNHEY and CDR2 is SMNVEV in the germline V gene (reference sequence). The CDR3 DNA is TGTGCCAGCAGTCCGCACAGTAATAGCAATCAGCCCCAGCATTTT. Protein product: CASSPHSNSNQPQHF.

The rearrangement joins TRBV4-2 to TRBJ1-6, with D perhaps TRBD1 (6 bases). Germline assignment: CDR1 LGHNA and CDR2 YNFKEQ. The CDR3 contains 16 residues. V lost 0 bases and J 6 bases, leaving 12 bases between the germline ends. The CDR3 sequence is CASSQEGWGLNSPLHF. The CDR3, as DNA: TGTGCCAGCAGCCAAGAAGGATGGGGGCTTAATTCACCCCTCCACTTT.

The chain joins TRBV5-6 to TRBJ2-1, with 9 positions matching TRBD2. CDR3 size: 16 residues. The J segment lost 3 bases and the V segment lost 0 bases, leaving 4 bases of the junction unmatched. The V gene's germline CDR1 is SGHDT and CDR2 YYEEEE. CDR3 sequence: CASSLGPSGVYNEQFF. CDR3 nucleotide sequence: TGTGCCAGCAGCTTGGGTCCTAGCGGGGTCTACAATGAGCAGTTCTTC.

V is TRBV5-4 and J is TRBJ2-7, with TRBD1 matching over 7 bases. CDR3 length equals 15 residues. V shed 5 bases, J shed 0 bases, and the junction held 8 bases outside the gene matches. Germline values: CDR1 SGHNT, CDR2 YYREEE (reference sequence). Here the CDR3 reads CASRPDRRSSYEQYF. The CDR3 nucleotides read TGTGCCAGCAGACCGGACAGGAGGAGCTCCTACGAGCAGTACTTC.

V is TRBV27 and J is TRBJ2-5; TRBD1 aligns across 9 bases. There are 17 residues in the CDR3. With 3 bases clipped from V and 0 bases from J, the junction kept 8 bases outside the gene matches. The germline V gene has CDR1 MNHEY and CDR2 SMNVEV (reference sequence). As DNA, the CDR3 is TGTGCCAGCAGTTTGCGAGGGACAGGGTTTTACCAAGAGACCCAGTACTTC. Its protein product is CASSLRGTGFYQETQYF.